Listed below are T cell receptor beta chains from one sample, sequenced in a study of beta chain features in type 1 diabetes. Libraries were prepared by immunoSEQ multiplex PCR; TCRdb keeps only in-frame clonotypes and omits some of them. The data show 330,000 or so clones, with over 9.5% seen just once and roughly 0.0097% held by the top ten. The sequenced material came from naive CD4+ T cells from blood. These TCRs come from a woman between 18 and 30 years old with type 1 diabetes. Both conserved end residues are part of each CDR3. The D gene is left open where the match is weak. Not every row has a clone size; where given, it reads once, few, many or a size class.

d_gene,j_gene,len,v_gene,abundance,CDR3nt,CDR3aa
TRBD1,TRBJ2-3,16,TRBV9,few,TGTGCCAGCAGCGTAAGAGGACAGGGACGCACAGATACGCAGTATTTT,CASSVRGQGRTDTQYF
TRBD1,TRBJ2-7,15,TRBV30,few,TGTGCCTGGAGGAAACGACAGGGGTTAGGCCACGAGCAGTACTTC,CAWRKRQGLGHEQYF
TRBD2,TRBJ2-7,15,TRBV9,few,TGTGCCAGCAGCGCTGGACTAGCGGGAGTCCACGAGCAGTACTTC,CASSAGLAGVHEQYF
TRBD2,TRBJ2-5,18,TRBV5-1,NA,TGCGCCAGCAGTGGAGGCTGGCTAGCGGGGGAACACCAAGAGACCCAGTACTTC,CASSGGWLAGEHQETQYF
TRBD1,TRBJ2-7,13,TRBV5-4,few,TGTGCCAGCAGGCGGACAGGGGGCAACGAGCAGTACTTC,CASRRTGGNEQYF
TRBD2,TRBJ2-5,16,TRBV5-1,few,TGCGCCAGCAGCTTGCGTATAGCGGGAAGTGGGGAGACCCAGTACTTC,CASSLRIAGSGETQYF
TRBD1,TRBJ1-4,12,TRBV7-2,few,TGTGCCAGCAGCGGGACAGATGAAAAACTGTTTTTT,CASSGTDEKLFF
NA,TRBJ2-6,17,TRBV25-1,NA,TGTGCCAGCAGTGAATATACGCTCAGCTCTGGGGCCAACGTCCTGACTTTC,CASSEYTLSSGANVLTF
NA,TRBJ2-1,15,TRBV21-1,NA,TGTGCCAGCAGGACAGGACAGCGCAATTACAATGAGCAGTTCTTC,CASRTGQRNYNEQFF
TRBD2,TRBJ2-1,16,TRBV4-3,once,TGCGCCAGCAGCCAAGAATCTAGCGGGAGAGGGAATGAGCAGTTCTTC,CASSQESSGRGNEQFF
TRBD1,TRBJ1-6,14,TRBV18,NA,TGTGCCAGCTCACGACAGGGGCCCAGTTCACCCCTCCACTTT,CASSRQGPSSPLHF
NA,TRBJ2-1,15,TRBV4-3,NA,TGCGCCAGCGCTATCGGGCGGGGCCCCTACAATGAGCAGTTCTTC,CASAIGRGPYNEQFF
NA,TRBJ2-7,12,TRBV6-1,NA,TGTGCCAGCAGTGAAGCGGCCGGGGAGCAGTACTTC,CASSEAAGEQYF
TRBD1,TRBJ2-3,16,TRBV6-5,NA,TGTGCCAGCAGTTACTCGCTGACAGGGGCGGCAGATACGCAGTATTTT,CASSYSLTGAADTQYF
NA,TRBJ2-3,15,TRBV7-2,few,TGTGCCAGCAGCTTGTTGGGGGACTTCACAGATACGCAGTATTTT,CASSLLGDFTDTQYF
NA,TRBJ2-7,15,TRBV11-2,NA,TGTGCCAGCACACGAGGGTCAGGGACTGTCTACGAGCAGTACTTC,CASTRGSGTVYEQYF
TRBD2,TRBJ2-1,14,TRBV4-3,few,TGCGCCAGCAGCCAAGACGCGGGGGGACGGGGGCAGTTCTTC,CASSQDAGGRGQFF
TRBD2,TRBJ2-3,16,TRBV7-2,few,TGTGCCAGCAGCTTAGAAAGGGCGGGGGGCCGTAATACGCAGTATTTT,CASSLERAGGRNTQYF
TRBD1,TRBJ2-7,15,TRBV5-1,NA,TGCGCCAGCAGCCCCCTCACAGGGGCGTCCTACGAGCAGTACTTC,CASSPLTGASYEQYF
TRBD2,TRBJ2-1,15,TRBV19,NA,TGTGCCAGTAGTTTCAGCGGGAGGGTTTACAATGAGCAGTTCTTC,CASSFSGRVYNEQFF
NA,TRBJ2-7,14,TRBV2,NA,TGTGCCAGCCAGGGGGGCATGGGCTCCTACGAGCAGTACTTC,CASQGGMGSYEQYF
NA,TRBJ1-6,15,TRBV4-3,NA,TGCGCCAGCAGCCAACAGGAATCGGGGAATTCACCCCTCCACTTT,CASSQQESGNSPLHF
NA,TRBJ1-1,13,TRBV7-2,NA,TGTGCCACCAAGGTGGCCCAGGGCACTGAAGCTTTCTTT,CATKVAQGTEAFF
NA,TRBJ2-7,14,TRBV29-1,NA,TGCAGCGTGAGGAACCGGGCAGGGGATTACGAGCAGTACTTC,CSVRNRAGDYEQYF
NA,TRBJ2-7,15,TRBV27,few,TGTGCCAGCAGTAGAGTGGACAGATCCCTTACGGAGCAGTACTTC,CASSRVDRSLTEQYF
TRBD1,TRBJ2-3,15,TRBV30,NA,TGTGCCTGGAGTCAGGGGGACGTCGGCACAGATACGCAGTATTTT,CAWSQGDVGTDTQYF
NA,TRBJ1-1,12,TRBV29-1,few,TGCAGCGGACTCCAGTTGAACACTGAAGCTTTCTTT,CSGLQLNTEAFF
TRBD2,TRBJ2-1,15,TRBV9,NA,TGTGCCAGCACCGAGACTAGCGGTATCTACAATGAGCAGTTCTTC,CASTETSGIYNEQFF
NA,TRBJ2-3,15,TRBV5-4,NA,TGTGCCAGCAGCTTGGAACTCCTTGGCACAGATACGCAGTATTTT,CASSLELLGTDTQYF
NA,TRBJ2-7,15,TRBV2,few,TGTGCCAGCAGTGAAAGGGGTTTGGACAGCTACGAGCAGTACTTC,CASSERGLDSYEQYF
NA,TRBJ1-5,13,TRBV30,few,TGTGCCTGGAGTGAGCTTCGGGGTCAGCCCCAGCATTTT,CAWSELRGQPQHF
TRBD2,TRBJ2-1,16,TRBV5-4,NA,TGTGCCAGCAGCTTTCCCTATGGGGGAGGGTACAATGAGCAGTTCTTC,CASSFPYGGGYNEQFF
NA,TRBJ2-1,14,TRBV25-1,NA,TGTGCCAGCAGTGACCCCGGGGTAGTCGATGAGCAGTTCTTC,CASSDPGVVDEQFF
NA,TRBJ2-5,17,TRBV28,NA,TGTGCCAGCAGTCGCCGTTGGGGGCGGAACCGAGTCGAGACCCAGTACTTC,CASSRRWGRNRVETQYF
TRBD1,TRBJ1-1,13,TRBV5-1,NA,TGCGCCAGCAGCTTGGGCGACAGGGGTGAAGCTTTCTTT,CASSLGDRGEAFF
TRBD2,TRBJ2-1,15,TRBV7-2,NA,TGTGCCAGCAGCTTTCGAGCGGGAGGAAGGGATGAGCAGTTCTTC,CASSFRAGGRDEQFF
NA,TRBJ2-5,13,TRBV5-6,few,TGTGCCAGCCATGGACAGTACCAAGAGACCCAGTACTTC,CASHGQYQETQYF
TRBD2,TRBJ2-1,16,TRBV5-6,few,TGTGCCAGCAGCTTGGTGGGGACTAGCGGGAGAAATGAGCAGTTCTTC,CASSLVGTSGRNEQFF
TRBD1,TRBJ2-7,17,TRBV19,NA,TGTGCCAGTAGTACCCCTCGGGGGACAGGGTATTCCTACGAGCAGTACTTC,CASSTPRGTGYSYEQYF
TRBD1,TRBJ2-7,14,TRBV28,few,TGTGCCACCAAGGAGGGAACAGGGGGTCGCGAGCAGTACTTC,CATKEGTGGREQYF
TRBD2,TRBJ2-7,14,TRBV30,NA,TGTGCCTGGGATACCGGGACTACACATTACGAGCAGTACTTC,CAWDTGTTHYEQYF
NA,TRBJ1-5,15,TRBV2,few,TGTGCCAGCAGTCCGGGACACCATGGCAATCAGCCCCAGCATTTT,CASSPGHHGNQPQHF
NA,TRBJ2-1,14,TRBV5-1,few,TGCGCCAGCAGCCCAAGGACAGCTTACAATGAGCAGTTCTTC,CASSPRTAYNEQFF
TRBD1,TRBJ2-7,14,TRBV6-5,NA,TGTGCCAGCACCAACACGGGACAGATCTACGAGCAGTACTTC,CASTNTGQIYEQYF
TRBD2,TRBJ2-5,16,TRBV5-1,NA,TGCGCCAGCAGCTCAACTCCGGGACTAAGGGAAGAGACCCAGTACTTC,CASSSTPGLREETQYF
NA,TRBJ1-1,11,TRBV28,NA,TGTGCCAGCCGGTCGAACACTGAAGCTTTCTTT,CASRSNTEAFF
TRBD2,TRBJ2-7,14,TRBV13,NA,TGTGCCAGCAGCCGGACTAGCGCTTCATCCGAGCAGTACTTC,CASSRTSASSEQYF
NA,TRBJ2-3,13,TRBV25-1,NA,TGTGCCAGCAGTTCGGGAATCACAGATACGCAGTATTTT,CASSSGITDTQYF